Each of the 14 T cell receptor beta chains below was sequenced from the same sample in a study of blood T cell repertoires in COVID-19. The table came from immunoSEQ multiplex PCR; TCRdb's copy has only in-frame clones and leaves some out. The sample comprises some 100,000 clones, around four fifths of which are singletons, and 12% rests with the top ten. The material sequenced was peripheral blood. These receptors came from a woman in her seventies with active or convalescent COVID-19.

The chain couples TRBV12-3 or TRBV12-4 to TRBJ1-6; weak D call: TRBD1 (6 bases). The CDR3 contains 13 residues. Trimming cost V 6 bases and J 10 bases, with 13 bases left between them. This CDR3 reads CASSLRGQSPLHF. CDR3 bases: TGTGCCAGCAGCTTGAGGGGACAATCACCCCTCCACTTT.

The chain is built from TRBV5-1 and TRBJ1-4; D is unresolved. The V gene lost 4 bases and the J gene lost 7 bases, with 17 bases spanning the gap. CDR3 length equals 15 residues. Per germline, CDR1 SGHRS and CDR2 YFSETQ. CDR3 DNA: TGCGCCAGCAGCCAAGGAGGGTCAGGTGGTGAAAAACTGTTTTTT. This sequence encodes CASSQGGSGGEKLFF.

This clone was observed a handful of times. The chain carries TRBV6-5 and TRBJ2-3; 11 bases fit TRBD2. CDR1 is MNHEY and CDR2 is SVGAGI in the germline V gene. The V segment lost 6 bases and the J segment 3 bases; nucleotides outside the gene matches: 5. The CDR3 length is 15 residues. CDR3 loop: CASRASGGSTDTQYF. The CDR3 DNA reads as TGTGCCAGCAGGGCTAGCGGGGGGTCTACAGATACGCAGTATTTT.

This clone was seen only a few times. This chain links TRBV4-3 with TRBJ1-1, with D maybe TRBD1 (5 bases). The CDR3 has 15 residues. CDR1 and CDR2 from the germline V gene are LGHNA and YSLEER. Trimming removed 1 base from V and 1 base from J, with 10 bases in between. DNA of the CDR3: TGCGCCAGCAGCCAAGGGGTCAGGGAGAACACTGAAGCTTTCTTT. This sequence encodes CASSQGVRENTEAFF.

The V gene is TRBV2, the J gene TRBJ1-4, with a weak D call TRBD1 (6 bases). In germline, CDR1 is SNHLY, CDR2 FYNNEI. The CDR3 contains 11 residues. Trimming shortened V by 8 bases and J by 6 bases, and 7 bases separated the two germline ends. The CDR3 coding sequence is TGTGCCAGCCACAGGGATGAAAAACTGTTTTTT. Its translation: CASHRDEKLFF.

The chain combines TRBV6-6 with TRBJ1-1, with 10 bases that match TRBD1. Germline values: CDR1 MNHNY, CDR2 SVGAGI (reference sequence). The CDR3 is made up of 15 amino acids. V trimming: 7 bases; J trimming: 3 bases; junction bases outside the gene matches: 8. The CDR3 nucleotides are TGTGCCAGCATCGACCGGGACAGGGGTGACACTGAAGCTTTCTTT. It encodes CASIDRDRGDTEAFF.

This clone was counted only a few times. The CDR3 bases are TGCGCCAGCAGCTTAACCGGGACAGGGGAATCACCCCTCCACTTT. This codes for CASSLTGTGESPLHF. The J gene is TRBJ1-6, the V gene TRBV5-1, with TRBD1 matching over 10 bases. The CDR3 has 15 amino acids. Trimming at V came to 2 bases and at J to 10 bases, leaving 6 bases not matched to a gene. Germline CDR1 is SGHRS and CDR2 is YFSETQ.

This clone has a single count. The chain joins TRBV5-1 to TRBJ2-5; D gene unclear. The CDR3 length is 13 residues. Germline CDR1 SGHRS, CDR2 YFSETQ. V dropped 4 bases and J dropped 1 base, with 8 bases sitting between them. The CDR3 loop is CASSPSPQETQYF. The CDR3 DNA follows: TGCGCCAGCAGCCCTTCCCCCCAAGAGACCCAGTACTTC.

CDR3 sequence: CASSEGGGNGYTF. The CDR3 nucleotides read TGTGCCAGCAGCGAGGGAGGGGGAAATGGCTACACCTTC. The chain couples TRBV7-2 to TRBJ1-2, with D possibly TRBD1 on 6 matching bases. The germline CDR1 and CDR2 sequences are SGHTA and FQGNSA. Trimming stripped 5 bases from V and 6 bases from J, with 13 bases between. There are 13 residues in the CDR3.

J is TRBJ2-5 and V is TRBV28; 9 bases agree with TRBD1. Germline loops: CDR1 MDHEN, CDR2 SYDVKM. This CDR3 comprises 14 residues. After removal of 6 bases from V and 5 bases from J, the junction contained 7 bases not matched to a gene. In DNA, the CDR3 is TGTGCCAGCAGGACGACAGGGGGTGGCGAGACCCAGTACTTC. It encodes CASRTTGGGETQYF.

The rearrangement uses TRBV21-1 and TRBJ2-7; the DNA was not used to check the table's D call, TRBD2. TRBV21-1 counts as a pseudogene. The CDR3 contains 17 residues. The CDR3 DNA reads TGTGCCAGCAGCAAAGTGGCGAGGGAGGTGGGGTTAGTGGGGCAGTACTTC. Translated: CASSKVAREVGLVGQYF.

V and J are TRBV18 and TRBJ1-1; weak D call: TRBD1 (5 bases). Trimming left V 3 bases short and J 1 base short, with 21 bases between. The CDR3 consists of 18 residues. In germline, CDR1 is KGHSH, CDR2 LQKENI. CDR3 nucleotides: TGTGCCAGCTCACCGTCCCTGCTCAGGAACAGGCGGAACACTGAAGCTTTCTTT. Translating gives CASSPSLLRNRRNTEAFF.

The chain is built from TRBV6-2 or TRBV6-3 and TRBJ2-7; D is unclear. There are 14 residues in the CDR3. The germline V gene encodes CDR1 MNHEY and CDR2 SVGEGT. Trimming pared 6 bases from V and 3 bases from J, leaving 15 bases between. The CDR3 is CASSEPLPRYEQYF. DNA for the CDR3: TGTGCCAGCAGCGAACCGCTACCCCGCTACGAGCAGTACTTC.

The gene calls are TRBV4-3 and TRBJ1-2, with 7 bases fitting TRBD1. The V and J ends lost 4 bases and 5 bases, in that order; junction bases with no gene match: 25. The CDR3 has 20 amino acids. Looked up from germline, CDR1 is LGHNA and CDR2 is YSLEER. In nucleotides, the CDR3 is TGCGCCAGCAGCCCCCGTCTACTAGGTCTGGCAGGGGGACCTATTTATGGCTACACCTTC. Translation gives CASSPRLLGLAGGPIYGYTF.